Given below is one T cell receptor beta chain in context. The data were obtained in a study of regulatory T cells in long-lasting Graves disease. V shed 2 bases and J shed 1 base, with 8 bases lying between them. CDR1 KGHDR and CDR2 SFDVKD come from the germline V gene. The CDR3 is 14 residues long. Time point given: persistent/refractory GD, antithyroid drugs over 5 years with positive TRAb. RNA from PBMCs was the source of the TCR library. Researchers made TCR beta libraries by using iRepertoire HTBI primers and running Arm-PCR on CDR3 regions. TCRdb redid the calling of the multiplex PCR reads with MiXCR, one entry per CDR3 protein. The sample shows about 470,000 distinct CDR3 sequences, 20% to 25% of them seen only once.

The sample here was peripheral blood mononuclear cells (PBMCs), taken when the disease was refractory, from a patient treated with antithyroid drugs. The source is a female donor with Graves disease. The rearrangement uses TRBV24-1 and TRBJ2-7; D ambiguous. CDR3 region: CATSDSATSYEQYF. In DNA, the CDR3 is TGTGCCACCAGTGATTCGGCGACTTCCTACGAGCAGTACTTC.